This note documents a single TCR beta chain sequence. Its cognate antigen is unknown. The CDR3 loop spans 16 amino acids. CDR1 and CDR2 (germline): LGHNA, YSLEER. V was shortened by 0 bases and J by 6 bases, with 15 bases between the two germline ends. Clones were sequenced by immunoSEQ multiplex PCR, and TCRdb holds only the in-frame ones, with some missing. The sample includes some 100,000 clones, roughly 93% of them seen just once. The data are from a study of T cell responses to AZD1222 COVID-19 vaccine. Study results and caveats: Repertoires were sampled only after the peak T cell response. The breadth and depth of Spike-specific TCRs increased once two AZD1222 doses had been given. It should be noted that donors were predominantly white British and more often female, and clonal diversity was possibly underestimated.

The sequences come from peripheral blood, collected on day 0 of AZD1222 vaccination. The source of this sequence is an adult in good health. V is TRBV4-3 and J is TRBJ1-5; D may be TRBD1 (5 bases). CDR3 sequence (DNA): TGCGCCAGCAGCCAAGACCTGATGGGGGGGGGTCAGCCCCAGCATTTT. This sequence encodes CASSQDLMGGGQPQHF.